Listed below are T cell receptor beta chains from one sample, sequenced in a study of Graves' ophthalmopathy and Graves' hyperthyroidism. Each CDR3 protein gets one entry after TCRdb re-called the multiplex PCR reads with MiXCR. The sample has 650,000 to 900,000 distinct CDR3 sequences, around 40% seen once; the top ten hold 44%. The sequenced material came from peripheral blood. Source of these receptors: an adult man with Graves' ophthalmopathy. CDR3s include the opening cysteine and the closing phenylalanine or tryptophan. D genes are given only for firm matches. The size entry is marked missing in some rows and otherwise reads once, few, many or a size class.

DNA,CDR3,V,size,D,J
TGTGCCAGCAGGGATACAGTAAACTATGGCTACACCTTC,CASRDTVNYGYTF,TRBV25-1,many,.,TRBJ1-2
TGTGCCAGCGGTAGCGGAGGGACTGGGGCCAACGTCCTGACTTTC,CASGSGGTGANVLTF,TRBV7-2,.,.,TRBJ2-6
TGTGCCACCAGCAGAGGACGGTATAGCAATCAGCCCCAGCATTTT,CATSRGRYSNQPQHF,TRBV15,many,.,TRBJ1-5
TGTGCCAGCAGCTTAGCGGCTGGGAGGACCTATAATTCACCCCTCCACTTT,CASSLAAGRTYNSPLHF,TRBV7-8,many,.,TRBJ1-6
TGTGCCAGCAGCTACATGGACAGGGAAGCTTTCTTT,CASSYMDREAFF,TRBV12-3/TRBV12-4,.,TRBD1,TRBJ1-1
TGTGCCAGCAGTGATAGGACAGGGGTCGTTGGCTACACCTTC,CASSDRTGVVGYTF,TRBV25-1,.,TRBD1,TRBJ1-2
.,CAICSATQNYGYTF,TRBV10-3,.,.,TRBJ1-2
TGTGCCAGCAGCTTACAAGGACAGGGGGCCCCTGAAGCTTTCTTT,CASSLQGQGAPEAFF,TRBV9,once,TRBD1,TRBJ1-1
TGTGCCACCAGCAGAGTTCTTGCGGGGGTGAACACTGAAGCTTTCTTT,CATSRVLAGVNTEAFF,TRBV15,.,.,TRBJ1-1
TGTGCCAGCGGCCGCCTTACCGGGACAGGGACGTACCAAGAGACCCAGTACTTC,CASGRLTGTGTYQETQYF,TRBV2,.,TRBD1,TRBJ2-5
TGTGCCAGCAGCTCGCTGTACCAGGGGGCCGACGAAAAACTGTTTTTT,CASSSLYQGADEKLFF,TRBV9,.,TRBD1,TRBJ1-4
TGTGCCAGCAGCCCTGGGCAAAATTCCTACGAGCAGTACTTC,CASSPGQNSYEQYF,TRBV2,.,.,TRBJ2-7
TGTGCCAGCAGCAGAACGGGACGCTCTGGGGCCAACGTCCTGACTTTC,CASSRTGRSGANVLTF,TRBV7-9,.,.,TRBJ2-6
TGCGCCAGCAGCTACTCTGCGGGGGTCGCGAACACCGGGGAGCTGTTTTTT,CASSYSAGVANTGELFF,TRBV5-1,.,TRBD2,TRBJ2-2
TGTGCCAGTAGTCGGGCCCAGTACGGCTACACCTTC,CASSRAQYGYTF,TRBV19,many,.,TRBJ1-2
TGTGCCAGCAGTGGGGCACACTCTAATTCACCCCTCCACTTT,CASSGAHSNSPLHF,TRBV6-5,many,.,TRBJ1-6
TGTGCCAGCAGCCCCAGGACTAGCGGGAGGCCCTACGAGCAGTACTTC,CASSPRTSGRPYEQYF,TRBV7-9,many,TRBD2,TRBJ2-7
TGTGCCAGCAGCTACGAGAGGGACGCTGGCTACACCTTC,CASSYERDAGYTF,TRBV5-6,.,.,TRBJ1-2
TGTGCCAGCAGGGACCCGGGACACGGGACACCCCTCCACTTT,CASRDPGHGTPLHF,TRBV2,many,.,TRBJ1-6
TGTGCCAGCAGCTCAGGACAGGAACTCTATGGCTACACCTTC,CASSSGQELYGYTF,TRBV7-9,few,TRBD1,TRBJ1-2
TGTGCCAGCCCAAAAGTTTTAGGGGGCCGATTGAATCAGCCCCAGCATTTT,CASPKVLGGRLNQPQHF,TRBV25-1,many,TRBD1,TRBJ1-5
TGTGCCAGCAGCTTAACAGGCACAGATACGCAGTATTTT,CASSLTGTDTQYF,TRBV12-3/TRBV12-4,.,.,TRBJ2-3
TGTGCCAGCAGCGTTAGCGAGGCCTCCTATGGCTACACCTTC,CASSVSEASYGYTF,TRBV2,once,.,TRBJ1-2
TGTGCCAGCAGCCAAGTGAGGGGACCTACCTACGAGCAGTACTTC,CASSQVRGPTYEQYF,TRBV14,.,.,TRBJ2-7
TGTGCCAGCTCACGCGGACTAGCGGGACAAGAGACCCAGTACTTC,CASSRGLAGQETQYF,TRBV7-9,many,TRBD2,TRBJ2-5
TGCGCCAGCAGTGCCCCGGGACAGGGGGCCGACGGCTACACCTTC,CASSAPGQGADGYTF,TRBV10-2,many,TRBD1,TRBJ1-2
TGTGCCAGCAGCTTAGCGGGGGCAGGGGGCGGCACTGAAGCTTTCTTT,CASSLAGAGGGTEAFF,TRBV7-2,.,TRBD1,TRBJ1-1
TGTGCCACCAGCAGCCATCCACCCGGGGGCAATCAGCCCCAGCATTTT,CATSSHPPGGNQPQHF,TRBV15,.,.,TRBJ1-5
TGTGCCATCAGGGGGGGACTTAACCTGATCGAGCAGTACTTC,CAIRGGLNLIEQYF,TRBV10-3,.,.,TRBJ2-7
TGTGCCACGACTAGCCGCCTGGAAGAGACCCAGTACTTC,CATTSRLEETQYF,TRBV5-4,.,TRBD2,TRBJ2-5
TGTGCCAGCAGTGAAGTCAGGGAGCTGGGTAGCAGTCAGCCCCAGCATTTT,CASSEVRELGSSQPQHF,TRBV2,once,.,TRBJ1-5
TGTGCCAGCAGCTTGTTACGTATGGATGACTCTGGAAACACCATATATTTT,CASSLLRMDDSGNTIYF,TRBV7-9,.,.,TRBJ1-3
TGTGCAAGCAGTGGACTGGGGAAGGTGAAGCCCCAGCATTTT,CASSGLGKVKPQHF,TRBV10-3,.,.,TRBJ1-5
TGCAGCGTCCTACGGGATGGCGGAGAAGAGACCCAGTACTTC,CSVLRDGGEETQYF,TRBV29-1,many,.,TRBJ2-5
TGTGCCAGCAGCTTGGTAGGAGCAAGCACCATATATTTT,CASSLVGASTIYF,TRBV5-6,.,.,TRBJ1-3
TGTGCCAGCGGCAGCGGGACTTACAATGAGCAGTTCTTC,CASGSGTYNEQFF,TRBV5-5,.,TRBD2,TRBJ2-1
TGCGCCAGCAGCCAAGAGGCCCTCGGACTAGCGACATACGAGCAGTACTTC,CASSQEALGLATYEQYF,TRBV4-3,.,TRBD2,TRBJ2-7
TGTGCCAGTAGTATACAGGGGGCCACCGGGGAGCTGTTTTTT,CASSIQGATGELFF,TRBV19,.,TRBD1,TRBJ2-2
TGCAGCGTTGCCTACGGCTTGGGGAACACTGAAGCTTTCTTT,CSVAYGLGNTEAFF,TRBV29-1,many,.,TRBJ1-1
TGTGCCAGCAGCAGACGGACGGAGTCCTATGGCTACACCTTC,CASSRRTESYGYTF,TRBV6-5,.,.,TRBJ1-2
TGTGCCAGCAGCGGATTAGCGGGAGGGGAGACCCAGTACTTC,CASSGLAGGETQYF,TRBV9,many,TRBD2,TRBJ2-5
TGCAGTGCTAGAGAGACAGGGCCCACTGAAGCTTTCTTT,CSARETGPTEAFF,TRBV20-1,few,TRBD1,TRBJ1-1
TGTGCCAGCAGCTCGATCCGGGACCCCCAAGAGACCCAGTACTTC,CASSSIRDPQETQYF,TRBV5-6,few,.,TRBJ2-5
TGTGCCAGCAGCTTGGGGAGCATGGGGACCACCCAGTACTTC,CASSLGSMGTTQYF,TRBV7-9,.,.,TRBJ2-5
TGCAGCGTTGAAGATAACGGTGGCTACACCTTC,CSVEDNGGYTF,TRBV29-1,.,.,TRBJ1-2
TGTGCCAGCAACCTGGGCAACGAGCAGTACTTC,CASNLGNEQYF,TRBV7-9,.,.,TRBJ2-7
TGTGCCAGCAGCGCCCTTGGACAGGGGGGTGACGAGCAGTACTTC,CASSALGQGGDEQYF,TRBV9,many,TRBD1,TRBJ2-7
TGTGCCTGGAGTGTTTCACGAGCCTATGGCTACACCTTC,CAWSVSRAYGYTF,TRBV30,few,.,TRBJ1-2
TGTGCCATCAGTCCTCGGCCCCCCTTCTTT,CAISPRPPFF,TRBV10-3,.,.,TRBJ1-1